This TCR beta chain originates from a study of blood T cell repertoires in COVID-19. Study-wide background: The study drew acute and convalescent COVID-19 samples from the United States, Italy and Spain. T cells, B-cell-depleted T cells, or PBMCs provided the cDNA or gDNA that served as material.

Original data processing: Amplification of reference gene primers was used by the study to estimate nucleated cell counts. Clones were read by immunoSEQ multiplex PCR, and TCRdb kept only the in-frame ones, dropping some. The V and J calls and clone size are taken from that table; D and trimming were inferred from the DNA. The sample includes under 400,000 clones, about 90% seen only once; the top ten take about 7%. The sample was peripheral blood. The clonotype was recovered from a man aged 18-30 years with active or convalescent COVID-19.

CDR3 DNA sequence: TGTGCCAGCCGAGGCTCCCTCGGGAGAAACACCATATATTTT. Translated: CASRGSLGRNTIYF. The chain is built from TRBV2 and TRBJ1-3; no reliable D call. Trimming took 8 bases from V and 5 from J, leaving 16 bases between them. Looked up from germline, CDR1 is SNHLY and CDR2 is FYNNEI. This CDR3 spans 14 amino acids.